These 9 T cell receptor beta chains were sequenced from one sample in a study of cytomegalovirus exposure and HLA in healthy donors. The PCR was carried out with 60 Vbeta primers and 13 Jbeta primers. TCRdb's table, derived via immunoSEQ multiplex PCR, lists solely in-frame clones and lacks some. The sample has roughly 67,000 clones, around three quarters seen once. Material: PBMCs. Every receptor here comes from a man in his sixties in good health and CMV-seropositive.

In this sample, this clone turned up a few times. V is TRBV18 and J is TRBJ1-4; TRBD1 aligns across 7 bases. CDR3 length: 16 amino acids. The J segment lost 0 bases and the V segment lost 5 bases, leaving 6 bases of the junction unmatched. Germline V gene sequence: CDR1 KGHSH, CDR2 LQKENI. CDR3 nucleotide sequence: TGTGCCAGCTCAGCTCGACAGGGCACAACTAATGAAAAACTGTTTTTT. As protein: CASSARQGTTNEKLFF.

The chain joins TRBV5-1 to TRBJ2-1, with 10 positions matching TRBD1. J gave up 0 bases and V 2 bases, and 5 bases lay outside the gene matches. The CDR3 is made up of 17 amino acids. CDR1 and CDR2 from the germline V gene are SGHRS and YFSETQ. CDR3 sequence reads: CASSFRTGGASYNEQFF. The CDR3 bases are TGCGCCAGCAGCTTCAGGACAGGGGGAGCCTCCTACAATGAGCAGTTCTTC.

In its sample, this clone ranks as large. The genes are TRBV11-3 and TRBJ2-2; 10 bases map to TRBD2. The V segment lost 4 bases and the J segment 5 bases; nucleotides outside the gene matches: 13. Germline assignment: CDR1 SGHNT and CDR2 YENEEA. The CDR3 sequence is 18 residues long. The CDR3 coding sequence is TGTGCCAGCAGCTCCTCACTAGCGGGGAGCTCTGGAACCGGGGAGCTGTTTTTT. Translated: CASSSSLAGSSGTGELFF.

The chain's CDR3 is CASSYLDRDRTYEQYF. CDR3 sequence (DNA): TGTGCCAGCAGTTACCTAGACCGGGACAGAACCTACGAGCAGTACTTC. V and J are TRBV6-6 and TRBJ2-7, with 7 bases lining up with TRBD1. The germline CDR1 and CDR2 sequences are MNHNY and SVGAGI (reference sequence). The CDR3 covers 16 residues. Losses at the gene ends were 2 bases for V and 2 bases for J; bases not matched to a gene: 9.

The chain couples TRBV29-1 to TRBJ1-2; D is unclear. The germline V gene encodes CDR1 SQVTM and CDR2 ANQGSEA. V dropped 3 bases and J dropped 6 bases, with 14 bases sitting between them. The CDR3 totals 13 residues. CDR3 residues: CSVDWSMMDGYTF. The DNA of the CDR3 is TGCAGCGTTGATTGGAGCATGATGGATGGCTACACCTTC.

V gene TRBV2 combines with J gene TRBJ1-1; D is possibly TRBD1 (5 bases). This CDR3 is 14 amino acids long. V shed 10 bases and J shed 1 base, with 16 bases lying between them. Germline loops: CDR1 SNHLY, CDR2 FYNNEI. The CDR3 nucleotides are TGTGCCACCGGGTGGGGGGGATCGAACACTGAAGCTTTCTTT. As protein: CATGWGGSNTEAFF. Looking up the rest from reference TRBV2 and TRBJ1-1 gives the full variable domain: EPEVTQTPSHQVTQMGQEVILRCVPISNHLYFYWYRQILGQKVEFLVSFYNNEISEKSEIFDDQFSVERPDGSNFTLKIRSTKLEDSAMYFCATGWGGSNTEAFFGQGTRLTVV.

This chain joins TRBV5-1 and TRBJ2-5; TRBD1 might be the D (6 bases). This CDR3 spans 16 amino acids. Germline V gene sequence: CDR1 SGHRS, CDR2 YFSETQ. Trimming removed 0 bases at V and 1 base at J, with 13 bases between. The CDR3 sequence: CASSLGRQAFQETQYF. The DNA for the CDR3 is TGCGCCAGCAGCTTGGGCCGACAGGCCTTCCAAGAGACCCAGTACTTC.

The gene calls are TRBV18 and TRBJ1-2; D is unresolved. The ends were cut back, 3 bases at V and 4 bases at J, with 15 bases in the middle. This CDR3 is built from 15 residues. Germline CDR1 is KGHSH and CDR2 is LQKENI. Here the CDR3 reads CASSPEGGFRYGYTF. CDR3 coding DNA: TGTGCCAGCTCACCCGAGGGAGGCTTCCGCTATGGCTACACCTTC.

The gene calls are TRBV4-1 and TRBJ1-2; a possible D gene is TRBD1 (5 bases). V lost 4 bases and J lost 1, with 10 bases in between. The CDR3 totals 14 residues. Germline CDR1 MGHRA, CDR2 YSYEKL. The CDR3 DNA reads as TGCGCCAGCAGCCCAGACGGGGGTAACTATGGCTACACCTTC. Translation gives CASSPDGGNYGYTF.